The present T cell receptor beta chain was sequenced within a study of CD8 T cells in Susac syndrome. Study context: Six sequenced Susac syndrome patients had clinically active disease, while roughly 8 were in remission.

This CDR3 spans 15 amino acids. The germline CDR1 and CDR2 sequences are LGHNA and YSLEER. With 0 bases removed from V and 2 bases from J, the gap between germline ends came to 9 bases. CD8+ and CD4+ T cells taken from blood had their TCR beta sequenced. Bulk CD8+ and CD4+ cells came from magnetic negative isolation; CD8+ TEMRA by FACS. Reverse transcription used roughly 0.45 to 1 ug RNA and random hexamers. The TCR beta CDR3 was amplified by immunoSEQ multiplex PCR across 54 Vbeta, 13 Jbeta. TCRdb reprocessed the immunoSEQ multiplex PCR reads via MiXCR and lists one record per CDR3 protein. The table has some 50,000 distinct CDR3 sequences, about 95% seen once; the top ten hold about 0.75%.

The clonotype originates from a human donor with Susac syndrome. Material for sequencing was CD8+ T cells from PBMCs. The chain has TRBV4-3 and TRBJ2-3; unclear D gene. The CDR3 loop reads CASSQEGATTDTQYF. The DNA of the CDR3 is TGCGCCAGCAGCCAAGAAGGTGCCACCACAGATACGCAGTATTTT.